This T cell receptor beta chain was profiled in a study of Ad26.COV2.S vaccination and SARS-CoV-2 variants. Study in general: In the COV1001 trial, the donor was in the Ad26.COV2.S arm. Study-level results: Researchers cautioned that TCR breadth and depth analyses may have underestimated total T cell responses.

Libraries were prepared by immunoSEQ multiplex PCR; TCRdb keeps only in-frame clonotypes and omits some of them. This sample has 250,000 or so clones; approximately 90% occur once, and the top ten carry about 2.7%. Treatment denoted: approximately 18 received Ad26.COV2.S at low or high dose, single or two shots; 5 received placebo; per-sample allocation not given. Sampling occurred on day 63 after the first vaccine or placebo injection. Spike of the Wuhan-strain SARS-CoV-2 was expressed by an Ad26 vector, which formed the vaccine. The germline V and J ends were trimmed by 6 bases and 5 bases, with 13 bases remaining between them. Per the germline V gene, CDR1 is LNHDA and CDR2 is SQIVND (reference sequence). The CDR3 covers 14 residues. Comments on this clone: Its antigen remains unknown.

This TCR derives from a person between 18 and 59 years old who received the Ad26.COV2.S COVID-19 vaccine or a placebo. This chain connects TRBV19 to TRBJ2-2, with D perhaps matching TRBD2 (6 bases). Source: peripheral blood, taken in a trial of Ad26.COV2.S vaccine versus placebo. The CDR3 bases are TGTGCCAGTAGAGGACGTGGGGGGACCGGGGAGCTGTTTTTT. As protein: CASRGRGGTGELFF.